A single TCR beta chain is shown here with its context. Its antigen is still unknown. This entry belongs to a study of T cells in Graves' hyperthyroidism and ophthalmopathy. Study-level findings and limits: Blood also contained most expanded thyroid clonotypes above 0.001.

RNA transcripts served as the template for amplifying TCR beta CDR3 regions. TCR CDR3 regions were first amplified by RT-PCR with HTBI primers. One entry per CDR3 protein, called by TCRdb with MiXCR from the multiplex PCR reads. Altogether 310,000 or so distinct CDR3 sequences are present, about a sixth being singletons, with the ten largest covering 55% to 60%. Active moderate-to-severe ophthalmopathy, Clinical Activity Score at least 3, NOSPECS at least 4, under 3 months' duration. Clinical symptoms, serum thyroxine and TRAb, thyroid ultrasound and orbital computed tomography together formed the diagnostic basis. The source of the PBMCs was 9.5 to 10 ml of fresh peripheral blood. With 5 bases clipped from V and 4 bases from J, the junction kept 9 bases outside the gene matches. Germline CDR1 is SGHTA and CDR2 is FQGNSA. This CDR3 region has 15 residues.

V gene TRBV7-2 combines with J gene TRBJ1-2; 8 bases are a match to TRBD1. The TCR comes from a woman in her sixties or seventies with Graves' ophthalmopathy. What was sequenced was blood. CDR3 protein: CASSPVSGGAYGYTF. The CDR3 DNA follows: TGTGCCAGCAGCCCCGTTTCAGGGGGCGCCTATGGCTACACCTTC. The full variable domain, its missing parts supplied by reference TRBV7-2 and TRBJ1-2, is GAGVSQSPSNKVTEKGKDVELRCDPISGHTALYWYRQSLGQGLEFLIYFQGNSAPDKSGLPSDRFSAERTGGSVSTLTIQRTQQEDSAVYLCASSPVSGGAYGYTFGSGTRLTVV.